The T cell receptor (beta chain) under discussion was sequenced for a study of blood T cell repertoires in COVID-19. In the authors' methods: It was from reference gene primer amplification that nucleated cell counts were estimated. The protocol was immunoSEQ multiplex PCR, while the TCRdb copy is restricted to in-frame clones and leaves out a portion. D and trimming were read from the DNA, whereas the V and J calls and clone size are those reported in that table. The data show some 460,000 clones, about nine tenths seen once. V was cut by 3 bases and J by 0 bases, with 8 bases left in between. CDR3 length: 14 residues. The germline V gene has CDR1 MNHEY and CDR2 SMNVEV (reference sequence). Assignment of participants to cohorts was predicated upon participant-reported clinical history. Cohort 3 recovered donors had two negative PCRs, clearance, or symptom resolution. This clone appeared a few times.

The sequenced sample was PBMCs or T cells enriched from blood (not recorded which). This TCR was sampled from a woman younger than 35 who had recovered from COVID-19. V usage is TRBV27 and J usage is TRBJ1-1; TRBD1 might be the D (5 bases). The CDR3 reads CASSFARVNTEAFF. In DNA form, the CDR3 reads TGTGCCAGCAGTTTTGCCAGGGTGAACACTGAAGCTTTCTTT.